This entry lists 30 T cell receptor beta chains sequenced from one sample in a study of cytomegalovirus exposure and HLA in healthy donors. Primers: 60 Vbeta forward and 13 Jbeta reverse. The assay was immunoSEQ multiplex PCR, and TCRdb's table has in-frame clones only and misses some. The sample contains 100,000 to 150,000 clones, 65% to 80% of which appear only once. Sequenced input: PBMCs. The receptors stem from a woman in her thirties or forties in good health and CMV-seronegative.

The chain uses TRBV18 and TRBJ1-5; 11 bases fit TRBD1. The CDR3 runs to 17 residues. From germline, CDR1 is KGHSH and CDR2 LQKENI. The J segment lost 6 bases and the V segment lost 2 bases, leaving 9 bases of the junction unmatched. The CDR3 is CASSPDRTGGVGQPQHF. CDR3 DNA sequence: TGTGCCAGCTCACCAGATCGGACAGGGGGCGTCGGTCAGCCCCAGCATTTT. Looking up the rest from reference TRBV18 and TRBJ1-5 gives the full variable domain: NAGVMQNPRHLVRRRGQEARLRCSPMKGHSHVYWYRQLPEEGLKFMVYLQKENIIDESGMPKERFSAEFPKEGPSILRIQQVVRGDSAAYFCASSPDRTGGVGQPQHFGDGTRLSIL.

This clone was observed a few times. Other DNA sequences within the sample encode an identical CDR3. The chain combines TRBV5-6 with TRBJ1-2, with D perhaps TRBD1 (6 bases). CDR1 is SGHDT and CDR2 is YYEEEE in the germline V gene. V gave up 4 bases and J gave up 6 bases, with 19 bases separating them. The CDR3 has 15 residues. The CDR3 is CASSAAGPHRDGYTF. CDR3 nucleotides: TGTGCCAGCAGCGCTGCAGGTCCTCACAGGGATGGCTACACCTTC.

The rearrangement uses TRBV27 and TRBJ2-6; D possibly corresponds to TRBD2 (5 bases). Trimming took 8 bases from V and 0 from J, leaving 26 bases between them. This CDR3 contains 20 residues. CDR1 MNHEY and CDR2 SMNVEV come from the germline V gene (reference sequence). Here the CDR3 DNA reads TGTGCCAGCCGGGCTGGGCCTTTCGGGGAGTCCTTCTCTGGGGCCAACGTCCTGACTTTC. Protein product: CASRAGPFGESFSGANVLTF.

The CDR3 coding sequence is TGTGCCAGCAGTCCCGACAGGGACAACACTGAAGCTTTCTTT. It encodes CASSPDRDNTEAFF. The rearrangement joins TRBV5-5 to TRBJ1-1; 7 bases line up with TRBD1. Germline V gene sequence: CDR1 SGHKS, CDR2 YYEKEE (reference sequence). The CDR3 is made up of 14 amino acids. V gave up 5 bases and J gave up 2 bases; unmatched junction bases: 6.

The chain recombines TRBV28 with TRBJ2-1; TRBD2 matches at 8 bases. Per germline, CDR1 MDHEN and CDR2 SYDVKM. The CDR3 loop spans 12 amino acids. After removal of 3 bases from V and 12 bases from J, the junction contained 4 bases not matched to a gene. In nucleotides, the CDR3 is TGTGCCAGCAGTTTGAAAAGCGGGGGGCAGTTCTTC. As protein: CASSLKSGGQFF.

The gene calls are TRBV5-1 and TRBJ2-3; 10 bases align to TRBD2. The length of the CDR3 is 14 residues. V lost 5 bases and J lost 1; bases outside the gene matches: 1. The germline V gene encodes CDR1 SGHRS and CDR2 YFSETQ. DNA of the CDR3: TGCGCCAGCAGGCTAGCGGGGGGCACAGATACGCAGTATTTT. Amino acids: CASRLAGGTDTQYF.

The J gene is TRBJ1-2, the V gene TRBV20-1, with 7 bases fitting TRBD1. The CDR3 sequence is 11 residues long. V trimming: 8 bases; J trimming: 4 bases; junction bases outside the gene matches: 4. Per germline, CDR1 DFQATT and CDR2 SNEGSKA (reference sequence). The CDR3 loop reads CSSDRRYGYTF. DNA of the CDR3: TGCAGTTCGGACAGGCGCTATGGCTACACCTTC.

The CDR3 nucleotides are TGTGCCAGTAGTATAGTTGGCACAGGGCTGTACGAGCAGTACTTC. Residues: CASSIVGTGLYEQYF. The chain couples TRBV19 to TRBJ2-7, with D possibly matching TRBD1 (6 bases). Between the trimmed V and J ends, which lost 1 base and 4 bases, there was a span of 14 bases. The V gene's germline CDR1 is LNHDA and CDR2 SQIVND (reference sequence). This CDR3 is built from 15 residues. The full variable domain, in which reference TRBV19 and TRBJ2-7 provide the parts outside the CDR3, is DGGITQSPKYLFRKEGQNVTLSCEQNLNHDAMYWYRQDPGQGLRLIYYSQIVNDFQKGDIAEGYSVSREKKESFPLTVTSAQKNPTAFYLCASSIVGTGLYEQYFGPGTRLTVT.

The rearrangement uses TRBV5-1 and TRBJ2-3, with 11 bases matching TRBD2. Germline lookup yields CDR1 SGHRS and CDR2 YFSETQ. This CDR3 has 16 amino acids. After removal of 4 bases from V and 0 bases from J, the junction contained 4 bases not matched to a gene. Written as DNA, the CDR3 is TGCGCCAGCAGCGACGGGACTAGCGGTAGCACAGATACGCAGTATTTT. Translating it yields CASSDGTSGSTDTQYF.

This chain connects TRBV5-8 to TRBJ2-5; 7 nucleotides agree with TRBD1. From germline, CDR1 is SGHTS and CDR2 YDEGEE. This CDR3 region has 15 residues. The J segment lost 2 bases and the V segment lost 0 bases, leaving 4 bases of the junction unmatched. The CDR3 nucleotides read TGTGCCAGCAGCTTGGAGGGACAGTATCAAGAGACCCAGTACTTC. Protein: CASSLEGQYQETQYF. Combining the CDR3 with reference TRBV5-8 and TRBJ2-5 gives the whole variable domain EAGVTQSPTHLIKTRGQQATLRCSPISGHTSVYWYQQALGLGLQFLLWYDEGEERNRGNFPPRFSGRQFPNYSSELNVNALELEDSALYLCASSLEGQYQETQYFGPGTRLLVL.

V is TRBV18 and J is TRBJ1-2; D is perhaps TRBD1 (6 bases). V lost 5 bases and J lost 1, with 11 bases in between. This CDR3 has 14 amino acids. Germline V gene lookup returns CDR1 KGHSH and CDR2 LQKENI. CDR3 sequence reads: CASSSDSINYGYTF. CDR3 nucleotide sequence: TGTGCCAGCTCATCGGACAGCATTAACTATGGCTACACCTTC.

This chain links TRBV5-1 with TRBJ2-2, with 8 bases that match TRBD1. CDR3 length: 16 amino acids. V was pared by 3 bases and J by 1 base, with 5 bases of the junction left unmatched. The germline gives CDR1 SGHRS, CDR2 YFSETQ. DNA for the CDR3: TGCGCCAGCAGCTCTGAACAGGGGGTGAACACCGGGGAGCTGTTTTTT. It yields the protein CASSSEQGVNTGELFF.

This chain connects TRBV6-6 to TRBJ1-2, with D unresolved. V was trimmed by 0 bases and J by 8 bases, leaving 13 bases between them. CDR3 length equals 14 residues. Per germline, CDR1 MNHNY and CDR2 SVGAGI (reference sequence). This CDR3 is CASSYSNLAGGYTF. Here the CDR3 DNA reads TGTGCCAGCAGTTACTCAAACCTAGCTGGGGGCTACACCTTC.

This chain joins TRBV19 and TRBJ2-1, with 15 bases aligning to TRBD2. The V and J ends lost 3 bases and 6 bases, in that order; junction bases with no gene match: 3. The CDR3 sequence is 16 residues long. Germline CDR1 is LNHDA and CDR2 is SQIVND (reference sequence). The CDR3 loop reads CASSMGTSGRSNEQFF. DNA for the CDR3: TGTGCCAGTAGTATGGGGACTAGCGGGAGGTCCAATGAGCAGTTCTTC.

The chain uses TRBV5-1 and TRBJ2-2; maybe TRBD1 (6 bases). Germline values: CDR1 SGHRS, CDR2 YFSETQ. V dropped 2 bases and J dropped 5 bases, with 13 bases sitting between them. This CDR3 has 15 residues. In DNA, the CDR3 is TGCGCCAGCAGCTTAGGCAGGGGAAAAACCGGGGAGCTGTTTTTT. Amino acid sequence: CASSLGRGKTGELFF.

The CDR3 sequence is CASSPRTGGNTGELFF. The CDR3, as DNA: TGTGCCAGCAGTCCCCGGACAGGGGGGAACACCGGGGAGCTGTTTTTT. The genes are TRBV28 and TRBJ2-2, with 10 bases aligning to TRBD1. Per germline, CDR1 MDHEN and CDR2 SYDVKM. The CDR3 spans 16 residues. The V segment lost 5 bases and the J segment 1 base; nucleotides outside the gene matches: 4.

This clone appeared a single time. This chain joins TRBV29-1 and TRBJ1-2; a weak D match, TRBD1 (5 bases). The CDR3 is 14 amino acids. The V gene lost 0 bases and the J gene lost 3 bases, with 11 bases spanning the gap. Germline lookup yields CDR1 SQVTM and CDR2 ANQGSEA. The CDR3 loop reads CSVEDQGADYGYTF. The CDR3 DNA reads as TGCAGCGTTGAAGATCAGGGTGCGGACTATGGCTACACCTTC.

J is TRBJ1-5 and V is TRBV28; 7 nucleotides align to TRBD1. From germline, CDR1 is MDHEN and CDR2 SYDVKM. After removal of 8 bases from V and 1 base from J, the junction contained 14 bases not matched to a gene. This CDR3 has 17 residues. The CDR3 sequence is CASGSLLGDRSNQPQHF. The CDR3 coding sequence is TGTGCCAGCGGCTCCCTGTTAGGGGACAGAAGCAATCAGCCCCAGCATTTT.

The rearrangement links TRBV5-1 to TRBJ1-4, with a tentative D call TRBD1 (5 bases). This CDR3 region has 15 residues. CDR1 is SGHRS, CDR2 YFSETQ, per germline. The V end was cut by 4 bases, the J end by 8 bases, with 18 bases between. CDR3 coding DNA: TGCGCCAGCAGCCCTCGGGGGGTGAAAGGGGAAAAACTGTTTTTT. Translated: CASSPRGVKGEKLFF.

The CDR3 sequence: CASSDQGLLPYGYTF. Written as DNA, the CDR3 is TGTGCCAGCAGTGACCAAGGACTCCTACCCTATGGCTACACCTTC. The V and J genes are TRBV6-1 and TRBJ1-2, with D hard to call. The germline gives CDR1 MNHNS, CDR2 SASEGT. Trimming took off 3 bases at V and 4 bases at J, with 15 bases between the two ends. This CDR3 contains 15 residues.

The chain uses TRBV28 and TRBJ2-3; TRBD2 might be the D (6 bases). Deletions cut 4 bases from V and 0 bases from J, with 14 bases between. Germline V gene sequence: CDR1 MDHEN, CDR2 SYDVKM. The CDR3 has 16 residues. The CDR3 bases are TGTGCCAGCAGTTCTCTTGGGAGCGGGAGCACAGATACGCAGTATTTT. Translation: CASSSLGSGSTDTQYF.

The V and J genes are TRBV7-9 and TRBJ2-6, with TRBD1 as a possible D gene (6 bases). The germline V and J ends were trimmed by 9 bases and 4 bases, with 16 bases remaining between them. CDR3 length equals 15 residues. Germline CDR1 SEHNR, CDR2 FQNEAQ (reference sequence). The CDR3 here is CASLDRINGANVLTF. CDR3 in DNA: TGTGCCAGTCTGGACAGAATTAACGGGGCCAACGTCCTGACTTTC.

The chain employs TRBV5-1 and TRBJ1-3, with 7 positions matching TRBD1. Germline V gene data show CDR1 as SGHRS and CDR2 as YFSETQ. The CDR3 runs 14 residues. Unmatched junction bases numbered 3, after V lost 4 bases and J lost 2 bases. CDR3 protein: CASSRTGTGNTIYF. CDR3 DNA: TGCGCCAGCAGCCGGACAGGAACTGGAAACACCATATATTTT.

This sequence joins TRBV9 and TRBJ1-1; possibly TRBD1 for D (5 bases). V was shortened by 4 bases and J by 0 bases, with 16 bases between the two germline ends. Germline CDR1 SGDLS, CDR2 YYNGEE. The CDR3 runs 16 residues. The CDR3 loop is CASSPRLDSMNTEAFF. The CDR3, as DNA: TGTGCCAGCAGCCCGCGGCTAGACAGTATGAACACTGAAGCTTTCTTT.

The chain joins TRBV30 to TRBJ2-1, with 10 bases fitting TRBD2. The germline CDR1 and CDR2 sequences are GTSNPN and SVGIG (reference sequence). The CDR3 has 13 amino acids. V shed 5 bases and J 4 bases; nucleotides not matched to a gene: 2. The CDR3 DNA follows: TGTGCCTGGCTAGCGGGAGCTTACAATGAGCAGTTCTTC. Encoded protein: CAWLAGAYNEQFF.

This clone was seen just once. V usage is TRBV7-2 and J usage is TRBJ1-5; TRBD1 matches at 7 bases. Unmatched junction bases numbered 6, after V lost 4 bases and J lost 6 bases. The germline CDR1 and CDR2 sequences are SGHTA and FQGNSA. This CDR3 comprises 14 residues. The CDR3 DNA follows: TGTGCCAGCAGCTCAAGACAGGGTAGTCAGCCCCAGCATTTT. Protein sequence: CASSSRQGSQPQHF.

This clone was counted a single time. The chain carries TRBV30 and TRBJ2-5; 12 bases align to TRBD2. The J call may be in error: the DNA end matches TRBJ2-7 better. The CDR3 extends over 14 amino acids. The germline CDR1 and CDR2 sequences are GTSNPN and SVGIG (reference sequence). The CDR3 nucleotides read TGTGCCTGGAGTGCTAGCGGGAGGGTCTACGAGCAGTACTTC. Translation: CAWSASGRVYEQYF.

The rearrangement joins TRBV6-5 to TRBJ2-5, with TRBD1 identical over 7 bases. Germline V gives CDR1 MNHEY, CDR2 SVGAGI. Trimming at V came to 2 bases and at J to 2 bases, leaving 5 bases not matched to a gene. This CDR3 comprises 15 residues. The CDR3 spells CASSYHAGGQETQYF. The CDR3 DNA is TGTGCCAGCAGTTACCATGCAGGGGGACAAGAGACCCAGTACTTC.

In its sample, this clone was seen a few times. The V call is TRBV5-4, the J call TRBJ2-7; 8 bases match TRBD2. There are 18 residues in the CDR3. CDR1 SGHNT and CDR2 YYREEE come from the germline V gene (reference sequence). The J segment lost 2 bases and the V segment lost 3 bases, leaving 16 bases of the junction unmatched. CDR3 DNA: TGTGCCAGCAGCTATACTTCGGGGGGGCGGCGGGTCACCTACGAGCAGTACTTC. This codes for CASSYTSGGRRVTYEQYF.

This clone was counted only a few times. CDR3: CASSPRGSPTNEKLFF. CDR3 DNA: TGTGCCAGCAGCCCCAGAGGGTCCCCAACTAATGAAAAACTGTTTTTT. This sequence joins TRBV7-2 and TRBJ1-4, with D unresolved. Germline CDR1 is SGHTA and CDR2 is FQGNSA. V gave up 5 bases and J gave up 0 bases, with 13 bases separating them. The CDR3 is 16 residues long.